This T cell receptor beta chain is drawn from a study of blood T cell repertoires in COVID-19. Germline V CDR1 and CDR2: SGHTA, FQGNSA. With 5 bases clipped from V and 7 bases from J, the junction kept 6 bases outside the gene matches. This CDR3 is built from 13 residues. Across about 22 US areas, participants ranged in age from roughly 18 to 95 years. Produced via immunoSEQ multiplex PCR; TCRdb's table is partial and in-frame only. The top ten hold more than 2% of the sample, which has 130,000 or so clones, roughly four fifths seen once. The clonotype originates from a man aged 35 to 55 with acute COVID-19. This chain links TRBV7-2 with TRBJ2-7, with TRBD1 matching 9 bases. Sequencing was performed on PBMCs or T cells enriched from blood (not recorded which). The CDR3 bases are TGTGCCAGCAGCGAACAGGGGGCGGGGGAGCAGTACTTC. As protein: CASSEQGAGEQYF.